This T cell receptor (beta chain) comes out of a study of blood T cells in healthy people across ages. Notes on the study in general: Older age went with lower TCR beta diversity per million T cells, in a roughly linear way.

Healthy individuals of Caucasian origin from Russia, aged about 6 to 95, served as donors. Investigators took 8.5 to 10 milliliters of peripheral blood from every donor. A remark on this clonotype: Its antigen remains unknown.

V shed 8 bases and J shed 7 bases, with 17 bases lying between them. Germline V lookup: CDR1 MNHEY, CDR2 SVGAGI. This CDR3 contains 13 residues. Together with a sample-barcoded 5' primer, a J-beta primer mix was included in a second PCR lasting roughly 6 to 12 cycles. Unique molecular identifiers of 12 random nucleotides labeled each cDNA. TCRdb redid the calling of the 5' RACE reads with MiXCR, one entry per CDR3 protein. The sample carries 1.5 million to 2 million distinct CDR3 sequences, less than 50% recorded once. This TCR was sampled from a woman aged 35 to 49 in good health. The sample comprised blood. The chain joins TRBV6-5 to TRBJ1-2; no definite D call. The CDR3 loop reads CASATPVQLGYTF. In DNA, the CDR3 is TGTGCCAGCGCCACCCCGGTACAGCTTGGCTACACCTTC.